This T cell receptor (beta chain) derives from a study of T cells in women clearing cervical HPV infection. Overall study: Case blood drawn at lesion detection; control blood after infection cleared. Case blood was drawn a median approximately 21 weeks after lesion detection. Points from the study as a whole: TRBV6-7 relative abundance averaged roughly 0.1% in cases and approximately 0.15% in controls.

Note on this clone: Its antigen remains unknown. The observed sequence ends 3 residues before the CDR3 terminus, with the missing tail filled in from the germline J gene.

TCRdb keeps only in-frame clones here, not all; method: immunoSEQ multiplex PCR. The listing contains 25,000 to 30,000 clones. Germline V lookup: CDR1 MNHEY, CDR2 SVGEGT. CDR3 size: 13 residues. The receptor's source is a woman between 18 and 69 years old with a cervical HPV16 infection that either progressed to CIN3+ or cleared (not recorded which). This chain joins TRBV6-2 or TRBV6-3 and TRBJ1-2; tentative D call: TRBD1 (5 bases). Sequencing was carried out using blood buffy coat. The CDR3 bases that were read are TGTGCCAGCAGGGGACTAGCGGGGCAGGAC. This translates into CASRGLAGQD. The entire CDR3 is CASRGLAGQDYTF.